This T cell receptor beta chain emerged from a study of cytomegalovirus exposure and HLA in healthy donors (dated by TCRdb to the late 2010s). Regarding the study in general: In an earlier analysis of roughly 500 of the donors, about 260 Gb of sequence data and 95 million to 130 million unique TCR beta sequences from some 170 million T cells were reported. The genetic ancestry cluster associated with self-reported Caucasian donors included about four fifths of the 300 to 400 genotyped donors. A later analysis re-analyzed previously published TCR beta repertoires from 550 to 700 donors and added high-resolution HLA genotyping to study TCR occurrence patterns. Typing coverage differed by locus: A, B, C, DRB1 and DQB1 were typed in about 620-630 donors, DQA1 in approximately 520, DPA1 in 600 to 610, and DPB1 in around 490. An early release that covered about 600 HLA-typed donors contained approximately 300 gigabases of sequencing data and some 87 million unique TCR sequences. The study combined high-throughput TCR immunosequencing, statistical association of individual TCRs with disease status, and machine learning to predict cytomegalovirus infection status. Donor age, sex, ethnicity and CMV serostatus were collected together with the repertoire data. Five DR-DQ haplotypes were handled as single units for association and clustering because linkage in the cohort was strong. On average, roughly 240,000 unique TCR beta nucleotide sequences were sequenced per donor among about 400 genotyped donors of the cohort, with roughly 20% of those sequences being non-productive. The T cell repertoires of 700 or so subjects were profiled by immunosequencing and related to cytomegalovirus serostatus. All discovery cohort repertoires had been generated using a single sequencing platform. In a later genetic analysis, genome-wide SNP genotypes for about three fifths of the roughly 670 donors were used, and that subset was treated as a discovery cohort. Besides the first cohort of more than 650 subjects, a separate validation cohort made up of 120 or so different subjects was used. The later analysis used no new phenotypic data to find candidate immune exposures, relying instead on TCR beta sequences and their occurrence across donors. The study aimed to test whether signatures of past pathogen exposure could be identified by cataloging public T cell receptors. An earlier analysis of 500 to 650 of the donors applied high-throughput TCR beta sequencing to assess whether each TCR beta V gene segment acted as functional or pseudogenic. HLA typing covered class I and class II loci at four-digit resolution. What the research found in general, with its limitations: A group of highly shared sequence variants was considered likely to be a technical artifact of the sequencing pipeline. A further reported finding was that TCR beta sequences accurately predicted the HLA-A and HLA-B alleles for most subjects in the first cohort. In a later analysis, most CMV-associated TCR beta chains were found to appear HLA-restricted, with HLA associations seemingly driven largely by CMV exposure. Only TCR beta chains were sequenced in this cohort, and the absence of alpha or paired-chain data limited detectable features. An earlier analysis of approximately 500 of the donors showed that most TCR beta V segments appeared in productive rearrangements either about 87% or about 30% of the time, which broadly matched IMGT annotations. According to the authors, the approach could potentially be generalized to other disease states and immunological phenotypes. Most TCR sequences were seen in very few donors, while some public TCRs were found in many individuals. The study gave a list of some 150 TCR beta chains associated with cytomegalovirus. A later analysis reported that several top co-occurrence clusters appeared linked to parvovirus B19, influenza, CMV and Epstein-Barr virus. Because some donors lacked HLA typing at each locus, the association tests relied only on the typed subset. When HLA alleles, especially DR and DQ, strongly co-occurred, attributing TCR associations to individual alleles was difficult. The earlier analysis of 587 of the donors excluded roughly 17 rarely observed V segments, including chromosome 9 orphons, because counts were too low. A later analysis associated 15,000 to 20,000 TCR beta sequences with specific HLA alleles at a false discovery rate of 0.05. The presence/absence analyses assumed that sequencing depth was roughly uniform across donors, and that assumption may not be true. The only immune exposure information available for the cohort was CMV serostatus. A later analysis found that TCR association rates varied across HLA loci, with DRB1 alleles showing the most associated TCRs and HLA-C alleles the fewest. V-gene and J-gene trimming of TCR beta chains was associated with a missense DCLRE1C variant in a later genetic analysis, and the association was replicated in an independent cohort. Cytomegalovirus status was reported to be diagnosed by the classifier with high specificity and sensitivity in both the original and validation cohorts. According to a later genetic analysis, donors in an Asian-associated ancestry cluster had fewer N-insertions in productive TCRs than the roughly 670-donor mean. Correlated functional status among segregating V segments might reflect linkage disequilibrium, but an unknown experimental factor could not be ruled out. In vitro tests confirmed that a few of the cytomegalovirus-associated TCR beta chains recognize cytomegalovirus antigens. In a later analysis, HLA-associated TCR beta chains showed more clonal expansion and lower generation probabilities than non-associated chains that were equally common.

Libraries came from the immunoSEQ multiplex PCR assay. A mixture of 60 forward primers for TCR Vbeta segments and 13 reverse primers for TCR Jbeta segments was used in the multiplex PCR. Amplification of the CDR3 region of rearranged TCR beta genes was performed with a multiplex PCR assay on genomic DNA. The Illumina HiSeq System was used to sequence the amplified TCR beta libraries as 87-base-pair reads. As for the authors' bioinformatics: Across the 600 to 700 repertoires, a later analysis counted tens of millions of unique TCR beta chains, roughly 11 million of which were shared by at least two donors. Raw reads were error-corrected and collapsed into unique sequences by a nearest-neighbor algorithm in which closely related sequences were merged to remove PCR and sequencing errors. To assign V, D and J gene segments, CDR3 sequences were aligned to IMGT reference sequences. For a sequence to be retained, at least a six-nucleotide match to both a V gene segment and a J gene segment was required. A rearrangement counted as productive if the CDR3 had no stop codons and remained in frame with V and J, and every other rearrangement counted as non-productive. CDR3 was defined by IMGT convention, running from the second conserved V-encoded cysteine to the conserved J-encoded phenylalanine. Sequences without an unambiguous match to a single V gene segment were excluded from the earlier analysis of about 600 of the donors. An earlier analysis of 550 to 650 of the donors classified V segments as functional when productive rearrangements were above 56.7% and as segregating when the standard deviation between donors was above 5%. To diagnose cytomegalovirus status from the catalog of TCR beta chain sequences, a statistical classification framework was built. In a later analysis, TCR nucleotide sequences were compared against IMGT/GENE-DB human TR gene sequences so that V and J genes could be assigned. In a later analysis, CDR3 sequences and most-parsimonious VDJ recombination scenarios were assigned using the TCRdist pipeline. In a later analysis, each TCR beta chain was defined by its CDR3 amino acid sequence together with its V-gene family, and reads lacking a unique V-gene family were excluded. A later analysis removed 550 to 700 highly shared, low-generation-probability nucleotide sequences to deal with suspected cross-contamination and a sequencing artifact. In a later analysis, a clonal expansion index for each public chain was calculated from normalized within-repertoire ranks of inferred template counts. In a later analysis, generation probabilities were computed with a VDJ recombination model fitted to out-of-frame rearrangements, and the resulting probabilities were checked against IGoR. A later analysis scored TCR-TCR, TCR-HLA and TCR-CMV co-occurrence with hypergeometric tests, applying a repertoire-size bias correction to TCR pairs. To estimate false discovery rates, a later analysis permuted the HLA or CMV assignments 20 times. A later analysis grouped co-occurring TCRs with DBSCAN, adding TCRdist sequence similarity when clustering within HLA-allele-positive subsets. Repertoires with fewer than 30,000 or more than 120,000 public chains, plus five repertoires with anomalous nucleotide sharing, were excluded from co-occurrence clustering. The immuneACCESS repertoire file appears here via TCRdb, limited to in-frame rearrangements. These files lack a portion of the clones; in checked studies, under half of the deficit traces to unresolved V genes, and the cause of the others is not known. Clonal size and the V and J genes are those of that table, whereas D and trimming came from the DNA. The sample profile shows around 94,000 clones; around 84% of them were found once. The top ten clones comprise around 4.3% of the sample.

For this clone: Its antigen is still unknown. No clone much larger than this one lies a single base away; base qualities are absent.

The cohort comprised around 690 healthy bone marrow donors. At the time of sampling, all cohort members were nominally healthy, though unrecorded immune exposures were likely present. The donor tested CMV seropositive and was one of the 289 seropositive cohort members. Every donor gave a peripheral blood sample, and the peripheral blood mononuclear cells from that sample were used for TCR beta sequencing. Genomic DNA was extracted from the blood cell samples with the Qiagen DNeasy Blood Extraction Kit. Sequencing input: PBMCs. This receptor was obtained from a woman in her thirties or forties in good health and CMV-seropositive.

The DNA sequence is as follows: TGCGCCAGCAGCTTACAGGGTTTGAGCACTGAAGCTTTCTTT. This translates into CASSLQGLSTEAFF. In this chain, TRBV5-1 is recombined with TRBJ1-1; TRBD1 is perhaps the D gene, given 6 matching bases. For CDR1 and CDR2, the germline V gene lists SGHRS and YFSETQ. Including cysteine and phenylalanine, the CDR3 has 14 amino acids. The sequence is cut down to CDR3 DNA, 42 bases in frame from base 1. Trimming costs V 2 bases and J 4 bases, and their ends lie 12 bases apart.